This TCR beta chain was found in a study of T cell responses to AZD1222 COVID-19 vaccine. Study-level results: Only five to seven individuals given AZD1222 were seropositive at baseline. Once two AZD1222 doses were given, Spike-specific TCR breadth and depth went up.

Produced via immunoSEQ multiplex PCR; TCRdb's table is partial and in-frame only. The sample includes about 180,000 clones, around 88% of them seen just once. Notes on this clone: Its antigen is as yet unknown.

The receptor was isolated from an adult who received the AZD1222 COVID-19 vaccine. This sample comprised peripheral blood, obtained 28 days after the second AZD1222 dose.

Here the CDR3 DNA reads TGTGCCAGCAGCTGGACAGGACGCGAGACCCAGTACTTC. Encoded protein: CASSWTGRETQYF. This sequence joins TRBV7-3 and TRBJ2-5; 7 bases are a match to TRBD1. Germline V gives CDR1 SGHTA, CDR2 FQGTGA. Trimming cost V 4 bases and J 5 bases; bases outside gene matches: 4. The CDR3 length is 13 residues.